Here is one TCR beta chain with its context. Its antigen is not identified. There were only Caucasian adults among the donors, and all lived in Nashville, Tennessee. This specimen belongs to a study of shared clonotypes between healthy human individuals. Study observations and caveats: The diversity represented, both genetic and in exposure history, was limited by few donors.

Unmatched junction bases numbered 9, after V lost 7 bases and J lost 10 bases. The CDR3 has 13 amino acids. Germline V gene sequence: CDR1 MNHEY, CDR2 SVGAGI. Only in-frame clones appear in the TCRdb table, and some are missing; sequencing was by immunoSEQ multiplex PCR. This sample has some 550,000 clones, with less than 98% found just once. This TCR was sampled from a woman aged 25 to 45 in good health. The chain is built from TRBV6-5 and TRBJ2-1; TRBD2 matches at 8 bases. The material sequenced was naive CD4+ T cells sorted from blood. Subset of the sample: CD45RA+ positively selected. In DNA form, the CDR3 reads TGTGCCAGCACTAACCCCGGCGGGGGGGAGCAGTTCTTC. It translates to CASTNPGGGEQFF.